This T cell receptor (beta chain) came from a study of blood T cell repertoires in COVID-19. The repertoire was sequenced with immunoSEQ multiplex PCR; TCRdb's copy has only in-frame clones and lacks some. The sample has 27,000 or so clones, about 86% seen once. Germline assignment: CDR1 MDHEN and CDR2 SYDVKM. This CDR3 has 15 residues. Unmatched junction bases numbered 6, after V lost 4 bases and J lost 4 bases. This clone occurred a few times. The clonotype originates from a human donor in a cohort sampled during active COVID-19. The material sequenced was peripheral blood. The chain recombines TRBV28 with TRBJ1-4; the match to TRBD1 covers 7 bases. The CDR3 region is CASSYSRQGNEKLFF. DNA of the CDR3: TGTGCCAGCAGTTATTCTCGACAGGGTAATGAAAAACTGTTTTTT.